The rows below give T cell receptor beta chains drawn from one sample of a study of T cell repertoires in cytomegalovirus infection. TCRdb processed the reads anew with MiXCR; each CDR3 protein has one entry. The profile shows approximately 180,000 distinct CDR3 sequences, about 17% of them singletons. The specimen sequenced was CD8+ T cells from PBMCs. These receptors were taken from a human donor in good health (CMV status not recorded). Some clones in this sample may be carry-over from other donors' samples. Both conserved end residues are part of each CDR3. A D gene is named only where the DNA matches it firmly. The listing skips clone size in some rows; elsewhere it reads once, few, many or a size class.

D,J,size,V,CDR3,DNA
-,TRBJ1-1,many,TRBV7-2,CASSLGVEAFF,TGTGCCAGCAGCTTAGGGGTAGAAGCTTTCTTT
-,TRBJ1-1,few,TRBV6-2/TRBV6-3,CASSSSYAGTEAFF,TGTGCCAGCAGTTCTTCCTATGCGGGCACTGAAGCTTTCTTT
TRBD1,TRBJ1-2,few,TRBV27,CASSLGQDLTYGYTF,TGTGCCAGCAGTCTCGGACAGGATTTAACCTATGGCTACACCTTC
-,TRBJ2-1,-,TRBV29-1,CSVRAGRDDYNEQFF,TGCAGCGTCCGGGCGGGGCGGGACGACTACAATGAGCAGTTCTTC
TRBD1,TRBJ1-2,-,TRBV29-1,CSVNDRDSDYYGYTF,TGCAGCGTCAACGACCGGGACAGTGATTACTATGGCTACACCTTC
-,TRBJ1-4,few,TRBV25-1,CASRGARLTNEKLFF,TGTGCCAGCAGGGGTGCGCGTCTTACTAATGAAAAACTGTTTTTT
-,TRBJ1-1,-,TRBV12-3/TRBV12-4,CASSTLLKGNTEAFF,TGTGCCAGCAGTACCCTCTTAAAGGGGAACACTGAAGCTTTCTTT
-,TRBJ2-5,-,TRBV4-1,CASSQSITATETQYF,TGCGCCAGCAGCCAAAGCATAACCGCGACGGAGACCCAGTACTTC
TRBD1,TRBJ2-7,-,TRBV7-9,CASSSPGTGVSEQYF,TGTGCCAGCAGCTCCCCCGGGACAGGGGTGTCCGAGCAGTACTTC
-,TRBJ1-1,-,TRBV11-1,CASSYYNRASEAFF,TGTGCCAGCAGCTACTACAACAGGGCGTCAGAAGCTTTCTTT
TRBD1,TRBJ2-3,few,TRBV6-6,CAADRGRGDTQYF,TGTGCCGCGGACAGGGGGAGAGGAGATACGCAGTATTTT
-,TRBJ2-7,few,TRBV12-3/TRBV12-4,CASSSGLYEQYF,TGTGCCAGCAGTTCGGGACTGTACGAGCAGTACTTC
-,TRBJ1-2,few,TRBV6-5,CASSPFTEPYGYTF,TGTGCCAGCAGTCCATTTACAGAGCCCTATGGCTACACCTTC
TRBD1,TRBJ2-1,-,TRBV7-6,CASSTQGRGLYNEQFF,TGTGCCAGCAGCACCCAAGGCAGGGGGCTCTACAATGAGCAGTTCTTC
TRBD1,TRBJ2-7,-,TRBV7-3,CASSLGTGEQYF,TGTGCCAGCAGCTTGGGGACAGGCGAGCAGTACTTC
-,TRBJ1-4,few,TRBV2,CASSEAYRANEKLFF,TGTGCCAGCAGTGAAGCCTACAGGGCTAATGAAAAACTGTTTTTT
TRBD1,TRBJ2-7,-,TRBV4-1,CASSQIPGQGFEQYF,TGCGCCAGCAGCCAAATACCGGGACAGGGATTCGAGCAGTACTTC
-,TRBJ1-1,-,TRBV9,CASSGTHEAFF,TGTGCCAGCAGCGGGACCCATGAAGCTTTCTTT
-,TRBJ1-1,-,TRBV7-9,CASSLWTENTEAFF,TGTGCCAGCAGCCTATGGACAGAGAACACTGAAGCTTTCTTT
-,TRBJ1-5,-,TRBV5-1,CASSLDGRSNQPQHF,TGCGCCAGCAGCTTGGACGGGAGAAGCAATCAGCCCCAGCATTTT
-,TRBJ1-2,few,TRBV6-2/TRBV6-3,CASTDSSYGYTF,TGTGCCAGCACCGATAGCTCCTATGGCTACACCTTC
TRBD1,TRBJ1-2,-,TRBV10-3,CAIRVTGGYTF,TGTGCCATCAGGGTGACAGGGGGGTACACCTTC
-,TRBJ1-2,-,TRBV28,CASSQSGGYTF,TGTGCCAGCAGTCAGTCGGGAGGTTACACCTTC
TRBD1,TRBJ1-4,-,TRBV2,CASRDRGATNEKLFF,TGTGCCAGCCGGGACAGGGGCGCAACTAATGAAAAACTGTTTTTT
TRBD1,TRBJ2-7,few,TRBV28,CASKLRDRVYEQYF,TGTGCCAGCAAGCTCCGGGACAGGGTTTACGAGCAGTACTTC
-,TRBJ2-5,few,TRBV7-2,CASMSGPPRTEDF,TGTGCCAGTATGTCGGGCCCCCCTAGAACCGAGGACTTC
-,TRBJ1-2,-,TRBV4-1,CASSQDMTGAWYGYTF,TGCGCCAGCAGCCAAGATATGACGGGGGCGTGGTATGGCTACACCTTC
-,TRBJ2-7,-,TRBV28,CASSLFQDASYEQYF,TGTGCCAGCAGTTTATTCCAGGATGCCTCCTACGAGCAGTACTTC
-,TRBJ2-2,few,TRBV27,CASSLIVRQLNTGELFF,TGTGCCAGCAGTTTAATCGTGCGACAGCTAAACACCGGGGAGCTGTTTTTT
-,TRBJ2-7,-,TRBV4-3,CASSPGHGSYEQYF,TGCGCCAGCAGCCCAGGCCACGGTTCCTACGAGCAGTACTTC
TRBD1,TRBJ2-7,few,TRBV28,CAINPRDSYEQYF,TGTGCCATTAATCCCCGGGACAGCTACGAGCAGTACTTC
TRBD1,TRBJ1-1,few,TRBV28,CASSFHRGKAEAFF,TGTGCCAGCAGTTTTCACAGGGGAAAAGCTGAAGCTTTCTTT
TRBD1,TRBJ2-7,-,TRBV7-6,CASSPSTGLSSYEQYF,TGTGCCAGCAGCCCGTCGACAGGGCTCAGCTCCTACGAGCAGTACTTC
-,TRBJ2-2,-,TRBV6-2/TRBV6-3,CASSYLIPGTGELFF,TGTGCCAGCAGTTACCTAATACCAGGGACCGGGGAGCTGTTTTTT
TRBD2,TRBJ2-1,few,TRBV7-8,CASSLGGGLAVYNEQFF,TGTGCCAGCAGCTTAGGGGGCGGGCTAGCGGTCTACAATGAGCAGTTCTTC
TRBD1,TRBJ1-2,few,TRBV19,CASSTSTGSNYGYTF,TGTGCCAGTAGTACATCGACAGGGTCTAACTATGGCTACACCTTC
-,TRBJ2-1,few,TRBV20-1,CSARVYNEQFF,TGCAGTGCTAGAGTCTACAATGAGCAGTTCTTC
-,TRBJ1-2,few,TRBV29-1,CSVVVDAETYGYTF,TGCAGCGTTGTTGTGGATGCCGAAACGTATGGCTACACCTTC
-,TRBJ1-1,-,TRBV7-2,CASSSGHGNLDTEAFF,TGTGCCAGCAGCTCGGGTCATGGCAACTTGGACACTGAAGCTTTCTTT
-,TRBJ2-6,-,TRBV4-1,CASSQGGAGANVLTF,TGCGCCAGCAGCCAAGGTGGAGCTGGGGCCAACGTCCTGACTTTC
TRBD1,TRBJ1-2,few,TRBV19,CASNYLDRGYYGYTF,TGTGCCAGTAACTACCTGGACAGGGGTTACTATGGCTACACCTTC
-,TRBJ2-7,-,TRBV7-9,CATEDSSSYEQYF,TGTGCCACCGAGGACAGCAGCTCCTACGAGCAGTACTTC
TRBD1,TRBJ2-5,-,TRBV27,CASSPRGREETQYF,TGTGCCAGCAGTCCCAGGGGGCGCGAAGAGACCCAGTACTTC
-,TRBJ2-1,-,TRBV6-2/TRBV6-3,CASSYHAKMSALGYNEQFF,TGTGCCAGCAGTTACCACGCTAAAATGTCGGCTTTGGGTTACAATGAGCAGTTCTTC
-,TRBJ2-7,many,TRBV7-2,CASSLIQFYEQYF,TGTGCCAGCAGCCTTATACAGTTCTACGAGCAGTACTTC
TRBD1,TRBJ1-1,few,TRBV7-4,CASSITGTGGFTEAFF,TGTGCCAGCAGCATTACCGGGACAGGGGGTTTTACTGAAGCTTTCTTT
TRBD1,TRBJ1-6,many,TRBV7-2,CASSLDRVDSPLHF,TGTGCCAGCAGCTTGGACAGGGTTGATTCACCCCTCCACTTT
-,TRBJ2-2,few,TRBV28,CASRRGTNTGELFF,TGTGCCAGCAGACGGGGTACAAACACCGGGGAGCTGTTTTTT
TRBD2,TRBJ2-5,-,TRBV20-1,CSATSSGGMETQYF,TGCAGTGCCACCTCCAGCGGGGGGATGGAGACCCAGTACTTC
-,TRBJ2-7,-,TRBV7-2,CASSFRHELTPDEQYF,TGTGCCAGCAGCTTCCGACATGAATTGACCCCCGACGAGCAGTACTTC
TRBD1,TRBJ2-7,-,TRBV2,CASSSGTVTYEQYF,TGTGCCAGCAGTTCCGGGACAGTGACCTACGAGCAGTACTTC
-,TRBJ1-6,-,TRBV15,CATSRDSFNSPLHF,TGTGCCACCAGCAGAGACTCGTTTAATTCACCCCTCCACTTT
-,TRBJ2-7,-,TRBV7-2,CASSLGRLSRAEQYF,TGTGCCAGCAGCTTAGGACGACTTTCTAGGGCCGAGCAGTACTTC
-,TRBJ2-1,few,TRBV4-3,CASSQEEKKDYNEQFF,TGCGCCAGCAGCCAGGAGGAAAAAAAGGACTACAATGAGCAGTTCTTC
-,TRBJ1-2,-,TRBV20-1,CSARDLSTPYGYTF,TGCAGTGCTAGAGATCTGTCAACCCCCTATGGCTACACCTTC
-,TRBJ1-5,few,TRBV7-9,CASSLGTALTDSNQPQHF,TGTGCCAGCAGCTTAGGAACGGCGCTTACCGATAGCAATCAGCCCCAGCATTTT
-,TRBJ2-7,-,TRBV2,CASRGGTLGQYF,TGTGCCAGCAGGGGTGGGACACTCGGGCAGTACTTC
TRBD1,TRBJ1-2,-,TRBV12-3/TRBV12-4,CASSGTVANYGYTF,TGTGCCAGCAGTGGGACAGTCGCTAACTATGGCTACACCTTC